This T cell receptor beta chain comes out of a study of blood T cell repertoires in COVID-19. Study in general: Researchers got acute and convalescent COVID-19 samples from the United States, Italy and Spain. Sources were T cells, B-cell-depleted T cells, or PBMCs; the material itself was cDNA or gDNA.

Germline CDR1 is ENHRY and CDR2 is SYGVKD. CDR3 size: 11 residues. V lost 5 bases, J lost 6 bases, and 6 bases lay in between. In the authors' methods: By means of reference gene primer amplification, nucleated cell counts were estimated. TCRdb's table, derived via immunoSEQ multiplex PCR, lists solely in-frame clones and lacks some. D and trimming come from the DNA, and the V and J calls and clone size come from that table. This table has hundreds of thousands of clones, roughly 90% appearing once. This sequence originates from a woman in her 70s with COVID-19, enrolled during active disease. The specimen was peripheral blood. V usage is TRBV10-3 and J usage is TRBJ2-3; D call uncertain. The chain's CDR3 is CAISLEDTQYF. CDR3 DNA sequence: TGTGCCATCAGTCTGGAGGATACGCAGTATTTT.